This TCR beta chain comes out of a study of blood T cell repertoires in COVID-19. About the research overall: Collection of acute and convalescent COVID-19 samples took place in the United States, Italy and Spain.

Original analysis: Amplification from reference gene primers served as the basis for estimated nucleated cell counts. Data came from immunoSEQ multiplex PCR; TCRdb stores just in-frame clones and leaves some out. V, J and clone size reflect that table, while D and trimming were determined from the DNA. The sample holds approximately 230,000 clones, 70% to 90% seen once. Germline CDR1 SGHTS, CDR2 YDEGEE. Trimming removed 4 bases from V and 4 bases from J; junction bases left unmatched: 3. CDR3 length equals 14 residues. The source of this sequence is a man aged 18 to 30 with active or convalescent COVID-19. This chain connects TRBV5-8 to TRBJ2-5; 11 nucleotides line up with TRBD2. The sequenced sample consisted of peripheral blood. CDR3 in amino acids: CASSLGLAGETQYF. The CDR3 DNA reads as TGTGCCAGCAGCCTCGGACTAGCGGGAGAGACCCAGTACTTC.